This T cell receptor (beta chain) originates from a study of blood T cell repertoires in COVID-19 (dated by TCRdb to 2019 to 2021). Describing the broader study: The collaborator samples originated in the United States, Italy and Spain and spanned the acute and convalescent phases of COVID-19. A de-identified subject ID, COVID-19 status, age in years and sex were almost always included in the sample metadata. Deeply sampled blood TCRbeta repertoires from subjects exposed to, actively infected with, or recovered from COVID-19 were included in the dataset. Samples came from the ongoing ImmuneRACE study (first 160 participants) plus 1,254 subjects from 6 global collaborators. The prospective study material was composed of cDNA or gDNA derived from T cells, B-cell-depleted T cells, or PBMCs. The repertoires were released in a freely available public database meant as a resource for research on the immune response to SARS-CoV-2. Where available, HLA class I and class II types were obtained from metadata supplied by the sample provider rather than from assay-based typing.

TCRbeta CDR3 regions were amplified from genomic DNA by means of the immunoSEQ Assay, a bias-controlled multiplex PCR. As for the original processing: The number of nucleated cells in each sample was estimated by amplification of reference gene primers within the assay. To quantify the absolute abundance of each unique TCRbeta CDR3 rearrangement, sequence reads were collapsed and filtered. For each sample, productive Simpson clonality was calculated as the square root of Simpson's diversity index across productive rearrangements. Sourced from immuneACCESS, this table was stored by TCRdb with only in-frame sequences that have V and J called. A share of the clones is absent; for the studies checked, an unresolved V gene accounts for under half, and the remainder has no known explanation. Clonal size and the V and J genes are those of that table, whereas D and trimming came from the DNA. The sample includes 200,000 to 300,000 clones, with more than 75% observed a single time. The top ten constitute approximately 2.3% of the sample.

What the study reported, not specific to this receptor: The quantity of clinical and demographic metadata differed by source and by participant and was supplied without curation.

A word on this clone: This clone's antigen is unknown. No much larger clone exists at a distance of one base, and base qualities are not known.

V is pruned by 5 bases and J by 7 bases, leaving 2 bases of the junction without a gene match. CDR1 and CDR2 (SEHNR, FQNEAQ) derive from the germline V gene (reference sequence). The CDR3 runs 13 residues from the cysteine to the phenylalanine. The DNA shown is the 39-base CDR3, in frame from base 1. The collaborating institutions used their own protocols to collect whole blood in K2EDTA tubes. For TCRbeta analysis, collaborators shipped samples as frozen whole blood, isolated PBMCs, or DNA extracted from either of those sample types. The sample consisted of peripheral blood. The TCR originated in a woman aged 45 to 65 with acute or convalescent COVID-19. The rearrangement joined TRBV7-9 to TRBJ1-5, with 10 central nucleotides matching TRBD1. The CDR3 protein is CASSDRGQQPQHF. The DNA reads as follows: TGTGCCAGCAGCGACAGGGGGCAACAGCCCCAGCATTTT. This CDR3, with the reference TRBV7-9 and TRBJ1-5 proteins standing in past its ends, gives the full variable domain DTGVSQNPRHKITKRGQNVTFRCDPISEHNRLYWYRQTLGQGPEFLTYFQNEAQLEKSRLLSDRFSAERPKGSFSTLEIQRTEQGDSAMYLCASSDRGQQPQHFGDGTRLSIL.